Described below is a single TCR beta chain sequence and its context. The antigen is not known. The junction had 9 bases not matched to a gene; V was cut back by 0 bases and J by 5 bases. The CDR3 is 16 amino acids. Germline lookup yields CDR1 SGHRS and CDR2 YFSETQ. The data belong to a study of T cell responses to AZD1222 COVID-19 vaccine. Looking at the study overall: Second doses were pooled across both intervals (about 4 or about 12 weeks). Overall study findings and caveats: Spike was spanned by vaccine-associated CD4 TCRs, with dominance at 160-218 and 743-854. Nearly half of the spike-specific TCRs reportedly recognize variant regions that carry no mutations.

TCRdb's copy holds only in-frame clones and misses some; the assay was immunoSEQ multiplex PCR. The sample consists of 100,000 to 120,000 clones, about 87% of them appearing once. The J gene is TRBJ2-3, the V gene TRBV5-1; TRBD1 matches 7 bases. The sequence was obtained from an adult in good health. Material: peripheral blood, obtained on day 0 of AZD1222 vaccination. The CDR3 spells CASSLEGGFYGDTQYF. CDR3 sequence (DNA): TGCGCCAGCAGCTTGGAAGGGGGCTTCTACGGAGATACGCAGTATTTT.